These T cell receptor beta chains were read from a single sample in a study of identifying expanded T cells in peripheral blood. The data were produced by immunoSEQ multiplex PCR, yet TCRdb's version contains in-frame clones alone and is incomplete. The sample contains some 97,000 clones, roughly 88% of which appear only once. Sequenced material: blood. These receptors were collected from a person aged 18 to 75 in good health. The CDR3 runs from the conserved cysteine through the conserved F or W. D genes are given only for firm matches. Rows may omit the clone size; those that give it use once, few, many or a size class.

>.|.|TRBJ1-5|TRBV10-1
TGCGCCAGCAGTGAGTCGGTAAGACGGGACCATCGGCAGCCCCAGCATTTT
CASSESVRRDHRQPQHF
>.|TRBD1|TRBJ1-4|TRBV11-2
TGTGCCAGCAGCCCAACAGGGGGAAAAGGAGAAAAACTGTTTTTT
CASSPTGGKGEKLFF
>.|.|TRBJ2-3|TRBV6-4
TGTGCCAGCAGTCGCGGGAAAGCAGATACGCAGTATTTT
CASSRGKADTQYF
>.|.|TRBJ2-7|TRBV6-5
TGTGCCAGCAGTTACGGGGGAGTGGGGTTGGAGCAGTACTTC
CASSYGGVGLEQYF
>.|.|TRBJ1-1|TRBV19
TGTGCCAGTCGGGGAACCAGGGTGTTGAACACTGAAGCTTTCTTT
CASRGTRVLNTEAFF
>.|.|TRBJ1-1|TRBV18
TGTGCCAGCTCACCGGACAACACTGAAGCTTTCTTT
CASSPDNTEAFF
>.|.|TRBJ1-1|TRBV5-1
TGCGCCAGCAGCTTGGATGGTGTGAACACTGAAGCTTTCTTT
CASSLDGVNTEAFF
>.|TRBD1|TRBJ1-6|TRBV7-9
TGTGCCAGCAGCTTAATGACAGGGGTTTTCGATTCACCCCTCCACTTT
CASSLMTGVFDSPLHF
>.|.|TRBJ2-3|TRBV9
TGTGCCAGCAGCGACGGACAGACAGATACGCAGTATTTT
CASSDGQTDTQYF
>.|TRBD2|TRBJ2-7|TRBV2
TGTGCCAGCAGACGGACTAGCGAGGGGCGCTCCTACGAGCAGTACTTC
CASRRTSEGRSYEQYF
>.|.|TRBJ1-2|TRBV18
TGTGCCAGCTCACCATGGACTCTGACCGCTAACTATGGCTACACCTTC
CASSPWTLTANYGYTF
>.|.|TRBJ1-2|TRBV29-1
TGCAGCGTTCCAACCTTTGGCAGGGAGGGGAGTCGAGGCTACACCTTC
CSVPTFGREGSRGYTF
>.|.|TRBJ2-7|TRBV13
TGTGCCAGCAGCTCGCTGGTAGGGGAGCAGTACTTC
CASSSLVGEQYF
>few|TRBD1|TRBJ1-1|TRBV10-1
TGCGCCAGCAGTCCACAGGGGTACGAGTCCGAAGCTTTCTTT
CASSPQGYESEAFF